Reported below is one TCR beta chain. No antigen is known for it. Base qualities were left out, and no much larger clone turns up one base away. This entry belongs to a study of blood T cell repertoires in COVID-19 (dated by TCRdb to the early 2020s). Concerning the study at large: Collaborator samples came from the United States, Italy and Spain and covered acute and convalescent phases of COVID-19. Sample metadata almost always included a de-identified subject ID, COVID-19 status, age in years and sex. The samples were drawn from two sources: the first 160 participants of the ongoing ImmuneRACE study, and 1,200 or so subjects contributed by 6 global collaborators. The dataset comprised deeply sampled blood TCRbeta repertoires from subjects exposed to, actively infected with, or recovered from COVID-19. The repertoires were made available in a free public database intended to serve as a resource for research on the immune response to SARS-CoV-2. Where available, HLA class I and class II types were taken from metadata supplied by the sample provider and were not determined by assay-based typing. The material from the prospective study consisted of cDNA or gDNA derived from T cells, B-cell-depleted T cells, or PBMCs. The paper's findings and limits, for the study overall: The amount of clinical and demographic metadata varied by source and participant and was provided uncurated.

The collaborating institutions used their own protocols to collect whole blood in K2EDTA tubes. For TCRbeta analysis, collaborator samples were shipped as frozen whole blood, as isolated PBMCs, or as DNA extracted from either sample type. Taken from cysteine to phenylalanine, the CDR3 has 14 residues. The DNA shown is the 42-base CDR3, in frame from base 1. The germline V gene specifies MNHEY as CDR1 and SVGAGI as CDR2. Trimming takes 6 bases from V and 8 bases from J, and the germline ends sit 16 bases apart. The immunoSEQ Assay, a bias-controlled multiplex PCR, was used to amplify TCRbeta CDR3 regions from genomic DNA. From the authors' description of their analysis: The number of nucleated cells in each sample was estimated by amplification of reference gene primers within the assay. To quantify the absolute abundance of each unique TCRbeta CDR3 rearrangement, sequence reads were collapsed and filtered. For each sample, productive Simpson clonality was calculated as the square root of Simpson's diversity index over productive rearrangements. The table comes from immuneACCESS by way of TCRdb, which keeps in-frame sequences with V and J called. Part of the clones is missing from these tables; in studies checked, under half for an unresolved V gene and the rest for unknown reasons. V and J calls plus clone size are reproduced from that table; the DNA served to infer D and trimming. Across this sample there are 260,000 or so clones, with approximately 85% seen only once. The ten biggest clones cover about 0.7% of the sample.

Sequencing was carried out using peripheral blood. The sequence joins TRBV6-5 to TRBJ1-4; no D gene can be assigned with confidence. This TCR was sampled from a human donor in a cohort sampled during active COVID-19. The CDR3 region: CASSYYSGREKLFF. Read as DNA, the sequence is TGTGCCAGCAGCTATTACAGCGGTAGGGAAAAACTGTTTTTT.